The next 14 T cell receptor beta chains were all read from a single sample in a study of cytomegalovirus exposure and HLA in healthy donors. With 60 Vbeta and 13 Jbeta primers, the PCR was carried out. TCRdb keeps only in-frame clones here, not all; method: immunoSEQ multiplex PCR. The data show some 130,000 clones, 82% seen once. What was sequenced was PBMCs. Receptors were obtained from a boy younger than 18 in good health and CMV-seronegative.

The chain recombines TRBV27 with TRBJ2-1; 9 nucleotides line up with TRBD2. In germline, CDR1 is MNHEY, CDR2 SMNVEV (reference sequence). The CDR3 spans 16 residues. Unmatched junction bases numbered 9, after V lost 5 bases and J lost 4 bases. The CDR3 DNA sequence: TGTGCCAGCAGTCCCCTCAGCGGGAGGAAATACAATGAGCAGTTCTTC. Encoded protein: CASSPLSGRKYNEQFF.

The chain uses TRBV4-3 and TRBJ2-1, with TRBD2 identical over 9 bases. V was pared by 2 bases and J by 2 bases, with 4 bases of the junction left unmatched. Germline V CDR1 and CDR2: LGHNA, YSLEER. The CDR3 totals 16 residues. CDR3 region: CASSQKLAGAYNEQFF. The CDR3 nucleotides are TGCGCCAGCAGCCAAAAACTAGCGGGCGCCTACAATGAGCAGTTCTTC.

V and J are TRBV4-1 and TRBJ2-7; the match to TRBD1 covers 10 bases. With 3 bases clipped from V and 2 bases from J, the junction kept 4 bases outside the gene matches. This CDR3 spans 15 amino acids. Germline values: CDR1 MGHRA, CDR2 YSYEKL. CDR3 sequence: CASSHPGQGTYEQYF. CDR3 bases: TGCGCCAGCAGCCATCCGGGACAGGGGACCTACGAGCAGTACTTC.

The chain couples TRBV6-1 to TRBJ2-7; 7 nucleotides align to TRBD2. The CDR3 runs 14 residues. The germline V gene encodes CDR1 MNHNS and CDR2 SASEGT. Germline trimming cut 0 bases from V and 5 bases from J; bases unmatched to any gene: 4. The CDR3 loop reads CASSEARTSDEQYF. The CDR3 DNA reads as TGTGCCAGCAGTGAAGCGCGTACTAGCGACGAGCAGTACTTC.

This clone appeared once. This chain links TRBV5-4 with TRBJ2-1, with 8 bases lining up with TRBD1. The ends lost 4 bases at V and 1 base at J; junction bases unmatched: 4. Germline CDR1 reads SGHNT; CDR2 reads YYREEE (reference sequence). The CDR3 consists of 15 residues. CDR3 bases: TGTGCCAGCAGCCAAGGACAGGGATCCTACAATGAGCAGTTCTTC. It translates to CASSQGQGSYNEQFF.

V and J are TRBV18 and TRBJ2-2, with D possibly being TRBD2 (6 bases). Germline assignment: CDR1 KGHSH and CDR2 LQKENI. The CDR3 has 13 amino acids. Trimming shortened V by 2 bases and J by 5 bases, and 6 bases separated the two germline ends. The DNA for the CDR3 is TGTGCCAGCTCACCAGGGGGGACCGGGGAGCTGTTTTTT. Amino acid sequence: CASSPGGTGELFF. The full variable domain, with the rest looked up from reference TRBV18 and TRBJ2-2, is NAGVMQNPRHLVRRRGQEARLRCSPMKGHSHVYWYRQLPEEGLKFMVYLQKENIIDESGMPKERFSAEFPKEGPSILRIQQVVRGDSAAYFCASSPGGTGELFFGEGSRLTVL.

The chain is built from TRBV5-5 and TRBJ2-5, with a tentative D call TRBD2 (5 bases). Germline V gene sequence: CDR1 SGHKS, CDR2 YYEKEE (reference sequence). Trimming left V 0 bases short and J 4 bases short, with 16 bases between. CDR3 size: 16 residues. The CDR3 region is CASSLGEFGFGETQYF. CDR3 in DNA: TGTGCCAGCAGCTTGGGGGAGTTTGGTTTCGGAGAGACCCAGTACTTC.

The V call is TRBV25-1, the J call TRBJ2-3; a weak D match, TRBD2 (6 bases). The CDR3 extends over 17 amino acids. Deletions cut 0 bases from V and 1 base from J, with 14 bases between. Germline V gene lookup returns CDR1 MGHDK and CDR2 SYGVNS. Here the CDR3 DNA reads TGTGCCAGCAGTGAATATAGGTCTGGCGGGGGCACAGATACGCAGTATTTT. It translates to CASSEYRSGGGTDTQYF.

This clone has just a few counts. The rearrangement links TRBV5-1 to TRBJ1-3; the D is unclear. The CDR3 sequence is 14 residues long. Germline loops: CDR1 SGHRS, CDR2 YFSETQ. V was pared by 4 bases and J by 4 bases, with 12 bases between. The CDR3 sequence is CASSPGDDGNTIYF. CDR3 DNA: TGCGCCAGCAGCCCCGGGGATGACGGAAACACCATATATTTT.

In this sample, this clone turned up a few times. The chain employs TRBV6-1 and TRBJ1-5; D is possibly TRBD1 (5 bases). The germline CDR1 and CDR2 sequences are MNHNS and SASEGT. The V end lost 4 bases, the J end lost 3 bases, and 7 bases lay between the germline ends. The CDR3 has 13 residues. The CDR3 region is CASSGQNNQPQHF. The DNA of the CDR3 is TGTGCCAGCAGTGGACAGAACAATCAGCCCCAGCATTTT.

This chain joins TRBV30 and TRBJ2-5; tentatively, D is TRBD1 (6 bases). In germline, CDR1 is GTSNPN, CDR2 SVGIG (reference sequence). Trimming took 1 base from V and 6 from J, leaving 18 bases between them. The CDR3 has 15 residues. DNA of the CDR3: TGTGCCTGGAGTGGGGACACCATGGGGCGGAAGACCCAGTACTTC. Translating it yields CAWSGDTMGRKTQYF.

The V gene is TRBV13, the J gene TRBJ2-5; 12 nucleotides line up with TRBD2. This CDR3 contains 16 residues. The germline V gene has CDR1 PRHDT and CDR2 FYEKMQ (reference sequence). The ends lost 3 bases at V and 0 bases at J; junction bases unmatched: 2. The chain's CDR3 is CASSFGTSGHQETQYF. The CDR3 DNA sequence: TGTGCCAGCAGCTTCGGGACTAGCGGGCACCAAGAGACCCAGTACTTC.

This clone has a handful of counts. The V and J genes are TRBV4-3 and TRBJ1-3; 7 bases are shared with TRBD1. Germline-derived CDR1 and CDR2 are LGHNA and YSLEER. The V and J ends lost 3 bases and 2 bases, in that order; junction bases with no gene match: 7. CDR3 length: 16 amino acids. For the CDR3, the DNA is TGCGCCAGCAGCCAGGACACGACAGGGCCTGGAAACACCATATATTTT. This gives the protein CASSQDTTGPGNTIYF.

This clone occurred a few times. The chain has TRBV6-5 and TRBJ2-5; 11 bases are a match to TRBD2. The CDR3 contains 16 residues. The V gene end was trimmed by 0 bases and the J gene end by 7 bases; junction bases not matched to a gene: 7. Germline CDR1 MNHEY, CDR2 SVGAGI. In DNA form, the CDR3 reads TGTGCCAGCAGTTACTCCGGACTAGCGGGCATTAGGACCCAGTACTTC. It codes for CASSYSGLAGIRTQYF.